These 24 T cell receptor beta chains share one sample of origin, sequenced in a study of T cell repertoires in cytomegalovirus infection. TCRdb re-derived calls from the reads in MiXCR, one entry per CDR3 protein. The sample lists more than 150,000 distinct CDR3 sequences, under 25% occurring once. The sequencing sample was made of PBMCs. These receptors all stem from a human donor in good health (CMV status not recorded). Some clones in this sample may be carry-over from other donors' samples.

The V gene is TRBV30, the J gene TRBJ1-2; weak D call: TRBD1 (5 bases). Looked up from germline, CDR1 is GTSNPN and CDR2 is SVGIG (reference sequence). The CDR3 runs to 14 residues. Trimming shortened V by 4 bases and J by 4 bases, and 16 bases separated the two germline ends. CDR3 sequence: CAWKTLGLRYGYTF. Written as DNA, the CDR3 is TGTGCCTGGAAGACCCTGGGACTGCGCTATGGCTACACCTTC.

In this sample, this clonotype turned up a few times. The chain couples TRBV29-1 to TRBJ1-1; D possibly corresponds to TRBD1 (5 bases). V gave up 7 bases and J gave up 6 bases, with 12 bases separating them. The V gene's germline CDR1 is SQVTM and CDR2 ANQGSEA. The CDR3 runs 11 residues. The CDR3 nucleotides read TGCAGCGGCACCTCGGGGCCTGAAGCTTTCTTT. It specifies CSGTSGPEAFF.

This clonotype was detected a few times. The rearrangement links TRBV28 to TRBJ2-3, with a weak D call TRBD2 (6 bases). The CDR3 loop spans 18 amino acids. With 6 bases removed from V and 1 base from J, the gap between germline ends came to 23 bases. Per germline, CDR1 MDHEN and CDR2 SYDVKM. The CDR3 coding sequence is TGTGCCAGCAGCAGCCGACGGGACCGGGGACTGGGCACAGATACGCAGTATTTT. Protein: CASSSRRDRGLGTDTQYF.

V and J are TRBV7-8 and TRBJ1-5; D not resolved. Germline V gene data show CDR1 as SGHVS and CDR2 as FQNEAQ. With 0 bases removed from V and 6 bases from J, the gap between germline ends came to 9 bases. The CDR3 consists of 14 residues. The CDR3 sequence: CASSLAQTSQPQHF. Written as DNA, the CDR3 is TGTGCCAGCAGCTTAGCGCAAACGAGTCAGCCCCAGCATTTT.

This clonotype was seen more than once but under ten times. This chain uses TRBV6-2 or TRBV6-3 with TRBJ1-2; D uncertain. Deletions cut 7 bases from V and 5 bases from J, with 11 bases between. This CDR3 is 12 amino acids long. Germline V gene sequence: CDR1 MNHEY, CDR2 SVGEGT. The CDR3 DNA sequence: TGTGCCAGCATAGGAGGCTGGTATGGCTACACCTTC. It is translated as CASIGGWYGYTF.

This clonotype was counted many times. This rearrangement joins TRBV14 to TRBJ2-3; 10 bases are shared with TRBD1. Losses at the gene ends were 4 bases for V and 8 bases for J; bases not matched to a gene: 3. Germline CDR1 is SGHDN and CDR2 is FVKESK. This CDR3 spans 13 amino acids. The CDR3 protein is CASSPGTGVTQYF. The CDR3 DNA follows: TGTGCCAGCAGCCCAGGGACAGGGGTTACGCAGTATTTT.

CDR3 sequence reads: CASSPIGTGNTGELFF. The CDR3 nucleotides read TGTGCCAGCAGCCCGATTGGGACAGGGAACACCGGGGAGCTGTTTTTT. The V and J genes are TRBV5-3 and TRBJ2-2; TRBD1 aligns across 8 bases. TRBV5-3 falls under the ORF class, with uncertain function. Germline trimming cut 8 bases from V and 1 base from J; bases unmatched to any gene: 10. This CDR3 comprises 16 residues.

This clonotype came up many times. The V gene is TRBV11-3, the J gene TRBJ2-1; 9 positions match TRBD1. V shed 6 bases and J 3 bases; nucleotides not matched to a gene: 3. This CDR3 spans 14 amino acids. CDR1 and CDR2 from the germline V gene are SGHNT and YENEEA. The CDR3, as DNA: TGTGCCAGCAGGACAGGGGGTAGCTACAATGAGCAGTTCTTC. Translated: CASRTGGSYNEQFF.

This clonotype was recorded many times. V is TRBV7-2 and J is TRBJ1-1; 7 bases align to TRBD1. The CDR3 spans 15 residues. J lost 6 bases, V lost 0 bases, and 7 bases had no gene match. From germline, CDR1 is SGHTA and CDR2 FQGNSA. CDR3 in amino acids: CASSLAPGTVAEAFF. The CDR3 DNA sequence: TGTGCCAGCAGCTTAGCCCCCGGGACAGTCGCTGAAGCTTTCTTT.

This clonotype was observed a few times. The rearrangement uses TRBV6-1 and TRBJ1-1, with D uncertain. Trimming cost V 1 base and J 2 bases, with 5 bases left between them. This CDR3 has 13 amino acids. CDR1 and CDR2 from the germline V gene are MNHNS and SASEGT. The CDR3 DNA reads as TGTGCCAGCAGTGAAGTAAGAAACACTGAAGCTTTCTTT. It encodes CASSEVRNTEAFF.

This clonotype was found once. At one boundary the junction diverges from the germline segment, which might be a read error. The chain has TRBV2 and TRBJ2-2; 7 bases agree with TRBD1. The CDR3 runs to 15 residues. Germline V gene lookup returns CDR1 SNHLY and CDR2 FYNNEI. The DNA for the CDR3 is TGTGCCAGCAAGAAGGACAGGAAGAACACCGGGGAGCTGATTTTT. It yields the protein CASKKDRKNTGELIF.

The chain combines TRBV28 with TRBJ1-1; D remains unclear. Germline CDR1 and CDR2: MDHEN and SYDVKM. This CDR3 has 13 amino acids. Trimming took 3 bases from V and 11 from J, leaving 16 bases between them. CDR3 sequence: CASSLSNVFDAFF. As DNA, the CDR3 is TGTGCCAGCAGTTTGAGTAATGTATTCGATGCTTTCTTT.

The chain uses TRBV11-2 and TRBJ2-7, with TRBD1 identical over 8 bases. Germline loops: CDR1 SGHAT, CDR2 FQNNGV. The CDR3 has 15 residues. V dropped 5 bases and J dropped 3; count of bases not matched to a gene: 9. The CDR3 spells CASSRTGTGLYEQYF. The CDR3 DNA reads TGTGCCAGCAGCCGTACCGGGACAGGCCTCTACGAGCAGTACTTC.

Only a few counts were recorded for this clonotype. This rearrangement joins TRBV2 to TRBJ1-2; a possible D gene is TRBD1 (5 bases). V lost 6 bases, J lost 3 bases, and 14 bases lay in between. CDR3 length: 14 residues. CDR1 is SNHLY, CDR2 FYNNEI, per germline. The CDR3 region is CASRTGTGDYGYTF. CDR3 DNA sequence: TGTGCCAGCAGAACCGGGACGGGGGACTATGGCTACACCTTC.

CDR3 in amino acids: CASSLVGSGNTIYF. The CDR3, as DNA: TGTGCCAGCAGTTTAGTGGGCTCTGGAAACACCATATATTTT. The chain is built from TRBV28 and TRBJ1-3, with D unresolved. Germline V lookup: CDR1 MDHEN, CDR2 SYDVKM. V was shortened by 2 bases and J by 0 bases, with 5 bases between the two germline ends. This CDR3 region has 14 residues. The whole variable domain, remainder taken from reference TRBV28 and TRBJ1-3, is DVKVTQSSRYLVKRTGEKVFLECVQDMDHENMFWYRQDPGLGLRLIYFSYDVKMKEKGDIPEGYSVSREKKERFSLILESASTNQTSMYLCASSLVGSGNTIYFGEGSWLTVV.

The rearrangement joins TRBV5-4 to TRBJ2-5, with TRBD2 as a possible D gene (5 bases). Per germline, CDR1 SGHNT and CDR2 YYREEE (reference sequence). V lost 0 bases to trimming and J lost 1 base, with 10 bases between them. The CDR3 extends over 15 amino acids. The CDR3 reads CASSLATGSQETQYF. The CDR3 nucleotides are TGTGCCAGCAGCTTGGCCACGGGGTCCCAAGAGACCCAGTACTTC.

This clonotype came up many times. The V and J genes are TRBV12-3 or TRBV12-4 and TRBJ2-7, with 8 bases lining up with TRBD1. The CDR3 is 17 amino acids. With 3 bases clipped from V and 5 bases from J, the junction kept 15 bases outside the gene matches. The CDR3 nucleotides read TGTGCCAGCAGTTTCGCCCCCCCCGGACAGGGAGACCACGAGCAGTACTTC. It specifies CASSFAPPGQGDHEQYF.

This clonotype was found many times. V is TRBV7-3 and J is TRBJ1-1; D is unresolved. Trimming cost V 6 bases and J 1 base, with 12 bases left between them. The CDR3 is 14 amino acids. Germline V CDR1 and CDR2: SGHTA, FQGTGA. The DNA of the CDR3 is TGTGCCAGCAGGGACCGGACTGGGAACACTGAAGCTTTCTTT. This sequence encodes CASRDRTGNTEAFF.

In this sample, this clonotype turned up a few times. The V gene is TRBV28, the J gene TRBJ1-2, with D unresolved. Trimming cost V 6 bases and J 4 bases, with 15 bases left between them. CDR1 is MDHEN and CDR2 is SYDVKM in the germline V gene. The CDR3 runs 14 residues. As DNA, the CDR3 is TGTGCCAGCAGAAGAGCCGATACCCCCTATGGCTACACCTTC. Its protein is CASRRADTPYGYTF.

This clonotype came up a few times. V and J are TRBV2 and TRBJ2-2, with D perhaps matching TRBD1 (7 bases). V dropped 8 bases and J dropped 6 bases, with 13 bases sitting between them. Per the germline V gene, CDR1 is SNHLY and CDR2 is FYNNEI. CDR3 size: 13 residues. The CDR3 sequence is CASADREAGELFF. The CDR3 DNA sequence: TGTGCCAGCGCCGACAGGGAGGCCGGGGAGCTGTTTTTT.

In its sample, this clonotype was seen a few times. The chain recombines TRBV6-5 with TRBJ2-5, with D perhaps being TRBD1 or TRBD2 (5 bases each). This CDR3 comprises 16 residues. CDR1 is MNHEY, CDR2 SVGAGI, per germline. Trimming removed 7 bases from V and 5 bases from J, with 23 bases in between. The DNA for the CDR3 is TGTGCCAGCACCTTACTGCCGGGGCTCGGCGACGAGACCCAGTACTTC. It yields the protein CASTLLPGLGDETQYF.

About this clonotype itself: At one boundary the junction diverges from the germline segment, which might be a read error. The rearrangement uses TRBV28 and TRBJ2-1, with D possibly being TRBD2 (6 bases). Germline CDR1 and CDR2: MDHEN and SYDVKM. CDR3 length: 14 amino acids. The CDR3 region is CASRGSGSCNEQFF. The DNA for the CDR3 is TGTGCCAGCAGGGGTAGCGGCTCCTGCAATGAGCAGTTCTTC.

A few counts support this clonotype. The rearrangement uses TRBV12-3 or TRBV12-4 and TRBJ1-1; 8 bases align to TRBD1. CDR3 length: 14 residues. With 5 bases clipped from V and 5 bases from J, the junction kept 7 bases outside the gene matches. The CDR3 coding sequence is TGTGCCAGCAGTCCCAGGGGGCTAGATACTGAAGCTTTCTTT. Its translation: CASSPRGLDTEAFF.

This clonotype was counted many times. This CDR3 reads CASSSPPGHNEQFF. As DNA, the CDR3 is TGTGCCAGCAGTTCTCCTCCGGGACACAATGAGCAGTTCTTC. V gene TRBV7-2 combines with J gene TRBJ2-1; perhaps D is TRBD1 or TRBD2 (5 bases each). Trimming removed 6 bases at V and 5 bases at J, with 14 bases between. CDR3 length equals 14 residues. CDR1 and CDR2 from the germline V gene are SGHTA and FQGNSA.